The T cell receptor beta chain described here comes from a study of cytomegalovirus exposure and HLA in healthy donors. Regarding the study as a whole: Beyond CMV serostatus, there was no information to go on about immune exposure.

A word on this clone: Its antigen is unidentified.

The PCR ran on 60 Vbeta and 13 Jbeta primers. Assay used: immunoSEQ multiplex PCR; TCRdb lists only in-frame clones, some missing. The sample totals about 140,000 clones. Material for sequencing was PBMCs. This receptor was identified in a woman aged 18-29 years in good health and CMV-seronegative.

This chain's CDR3 is CASRVHAGIGTQYF. The CDR3 region has the DNA TGTGCCAGCAGGGTCCATGCAGGTATTGGGACCCAGTACTTC. The chain combines TRBV6-5 with TRBJ2-5; D unclear. The CDR3 consists of 14 residues. V shed 6 bases and J shed 7 bases, with 18 bases lying between them. The germline V gene has CDR1 MNHEY and CDR2 SVGAGI.